The TCR beta chain described here comes from a study of blood T cell repertoires in COVID-19. Looking at the study overall: In each case, the material was cDNA or gDNA derived from T cells, B-cell-depleted T cells, or PBMCs.

The germline V gene has CDR1 SGHNT and CDR2 YYREEE (reference sequence). V lost 0 bases, J lost 10 bases, and 17 bases lay in between. This CDR3 has 15 residues. Here immunoSEQ multiplex PCR was the method, and the copy in TCRdb shows in-frame clones only, minus some. The table records fewer than 130,000 clones, 75% to 80% of them present only once. This clone was seen more than once but under ten times. This TCR was sampled from a woman over 75 with active or convalescent COVID-19. The chain recombines TRBV5-4 with TRBJ2-1, with TRBD2 as a possible D gene (6 bases). Input material: peripheral blood. The CDR3 loop is CASSLDAGSGREQFF. CDR3 DNA sequence: TGTGCCAGCAGCTTGGACGCGGGGTCAGGAAGGGAGCAGTTCTTC.